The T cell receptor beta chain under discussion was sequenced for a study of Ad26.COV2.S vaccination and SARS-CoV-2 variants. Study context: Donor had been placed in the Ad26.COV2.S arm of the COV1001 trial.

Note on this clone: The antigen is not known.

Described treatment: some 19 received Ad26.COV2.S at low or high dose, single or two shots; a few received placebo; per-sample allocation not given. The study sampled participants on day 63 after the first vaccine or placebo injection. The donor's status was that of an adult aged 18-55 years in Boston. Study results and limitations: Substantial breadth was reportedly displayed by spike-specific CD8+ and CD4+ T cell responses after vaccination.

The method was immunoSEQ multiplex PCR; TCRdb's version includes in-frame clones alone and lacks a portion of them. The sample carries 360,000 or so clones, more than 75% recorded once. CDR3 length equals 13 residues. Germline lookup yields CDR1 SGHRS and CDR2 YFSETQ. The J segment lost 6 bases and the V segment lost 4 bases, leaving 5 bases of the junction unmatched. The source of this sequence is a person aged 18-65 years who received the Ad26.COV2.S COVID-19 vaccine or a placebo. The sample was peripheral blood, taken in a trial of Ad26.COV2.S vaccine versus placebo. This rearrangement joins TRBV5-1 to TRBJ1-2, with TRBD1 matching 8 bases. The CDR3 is CASSPRGLDGYTF. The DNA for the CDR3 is TGCGCCAGCAGCCCCAGGGGGCTTGATGGCTACACCTTC.